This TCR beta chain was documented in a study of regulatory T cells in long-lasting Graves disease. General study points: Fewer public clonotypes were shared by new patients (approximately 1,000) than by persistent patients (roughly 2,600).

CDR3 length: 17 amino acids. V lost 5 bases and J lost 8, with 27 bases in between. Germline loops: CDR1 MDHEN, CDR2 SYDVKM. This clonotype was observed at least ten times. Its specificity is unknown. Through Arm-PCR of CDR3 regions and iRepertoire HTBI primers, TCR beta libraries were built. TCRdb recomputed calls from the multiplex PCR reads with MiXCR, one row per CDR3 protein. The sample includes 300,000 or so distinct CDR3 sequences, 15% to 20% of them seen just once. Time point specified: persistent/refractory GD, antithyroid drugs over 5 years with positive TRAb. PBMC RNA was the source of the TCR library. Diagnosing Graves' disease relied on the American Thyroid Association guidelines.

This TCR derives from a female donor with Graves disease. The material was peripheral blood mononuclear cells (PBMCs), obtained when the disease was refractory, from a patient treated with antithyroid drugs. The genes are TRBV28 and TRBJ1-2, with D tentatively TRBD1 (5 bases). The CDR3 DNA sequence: TGTGCCAGCAGTCCGGAAACCCTCTCCCAGGGTATCAGGGGCTACACCTTC. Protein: CASSPETLSQGIRGYTF.